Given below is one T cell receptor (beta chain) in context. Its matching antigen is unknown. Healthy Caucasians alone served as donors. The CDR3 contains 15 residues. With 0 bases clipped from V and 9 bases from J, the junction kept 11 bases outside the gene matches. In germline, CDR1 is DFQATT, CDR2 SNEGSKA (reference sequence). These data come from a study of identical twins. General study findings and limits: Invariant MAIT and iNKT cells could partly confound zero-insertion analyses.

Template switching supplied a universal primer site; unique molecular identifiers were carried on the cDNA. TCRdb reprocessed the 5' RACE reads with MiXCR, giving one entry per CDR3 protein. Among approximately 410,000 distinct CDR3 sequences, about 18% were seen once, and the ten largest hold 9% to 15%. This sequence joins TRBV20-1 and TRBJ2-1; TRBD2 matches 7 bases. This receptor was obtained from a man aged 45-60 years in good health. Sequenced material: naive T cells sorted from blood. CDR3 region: CSARDLAGVHSEQFF. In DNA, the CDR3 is TGCAGTGCTAGAGATCTTGCGGGAGTCCACAGTGAGCAGTTCTTC.